This T cell receptor (beta chain) came from a study of blood T cells in healthy people across ages. Whole-study context: When template switching was applied, about one barcoded beta molecule was captured per two T cells. General study points: While age rose, TCR beta diversity per million T cells dropped in a roughly linear way. The long-lived group displayed more naive CD4+ cells, plus higher diversity, than the aged donors did.

On this clonotype itself: The antigen is unknown.

Combining a sample-barcoded 5' primer with a J-beta primer mix, a second PCR ran for roughly 6 to 12 cycles. Each CDR3 protein gets one entry after TCRdb re-called the 5' RACE reads with MiXCR. Of around 2 million distinct CDR3 sequences in the sample, about two fifths are singletons; the top ten hold approximately 22%. Sequencing input: blood. This receptor was identified in a human donor in good health.

The CDR3 nucleotides are TGTGCCAGCAGTTCAGGGGGCGCAGAGTACGAGCAGTACTTC. Protein sequence: CASSSGGAEYEQYF. The rearrangement joins TRBV27 to TRBJ2-7; TRBD1 matches at 8 bases. The V segment lost 4 bases and the J segment 4 bases; nucleotides outside the gene matches: 6. Germline CDR1 MNHEY, CDR2 SMNVEV (reference sequence). CDR3 length equals 14 residues.